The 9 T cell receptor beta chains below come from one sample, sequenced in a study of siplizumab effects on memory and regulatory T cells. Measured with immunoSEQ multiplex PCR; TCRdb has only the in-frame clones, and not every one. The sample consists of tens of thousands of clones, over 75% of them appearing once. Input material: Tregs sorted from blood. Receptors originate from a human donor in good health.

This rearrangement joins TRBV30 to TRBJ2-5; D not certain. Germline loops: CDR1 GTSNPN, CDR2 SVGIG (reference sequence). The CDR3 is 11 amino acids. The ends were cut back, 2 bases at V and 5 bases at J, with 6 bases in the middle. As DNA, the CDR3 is TGTGCCTGGAGTATAGGGGAGACCCAGTACTTC. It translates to CAWSIGETQYF. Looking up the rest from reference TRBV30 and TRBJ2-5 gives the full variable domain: SQTIHQWPATLVQPVGSPLSLECTVEGTSNPNLYWYRQAAGRGLQLLFYSVGIGQISSEVPQNLSASRPQDRQFILSSKKLLLSDSGFYLCAWSIGETQYFGPGTRLLVL.

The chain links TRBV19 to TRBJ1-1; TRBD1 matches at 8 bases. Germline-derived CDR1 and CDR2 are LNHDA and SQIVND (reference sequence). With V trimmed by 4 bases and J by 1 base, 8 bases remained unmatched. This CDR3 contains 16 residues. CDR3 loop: CASSRWTGRGNTEAFF. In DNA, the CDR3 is TGTGCCAGTAGTAGATGGACAGGGCGGGGGAACACTGAAGCTTTCTTT.

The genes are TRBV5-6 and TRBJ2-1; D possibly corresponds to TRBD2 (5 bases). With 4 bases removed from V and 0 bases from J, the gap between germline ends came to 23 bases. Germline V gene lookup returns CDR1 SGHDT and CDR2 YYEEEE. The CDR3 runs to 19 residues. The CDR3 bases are TGTGCCAGCAGCCTCCCCCCCTGGGAGCGGACCAACTCCTACAATGAGCAGTTCTTC. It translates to CASSLPPWERTNSYNEQFF.

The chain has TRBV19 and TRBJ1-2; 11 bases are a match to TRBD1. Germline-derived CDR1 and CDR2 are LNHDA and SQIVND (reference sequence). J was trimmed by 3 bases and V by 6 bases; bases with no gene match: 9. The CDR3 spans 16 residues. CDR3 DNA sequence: TGTGCCAGTAGGAAACGGACAGGGGGCTGGGACTATGGCTACACCTTC. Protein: CASRKRTGGWDYGYTF.

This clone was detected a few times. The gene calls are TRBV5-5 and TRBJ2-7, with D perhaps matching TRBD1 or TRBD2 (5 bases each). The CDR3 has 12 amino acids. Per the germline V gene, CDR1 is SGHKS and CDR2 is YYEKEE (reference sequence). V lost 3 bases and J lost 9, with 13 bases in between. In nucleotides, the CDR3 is TGTGCCAGCAGCTATGACAGCGGTTGGCAGTACTTC. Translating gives CASSYDSGWQYF.

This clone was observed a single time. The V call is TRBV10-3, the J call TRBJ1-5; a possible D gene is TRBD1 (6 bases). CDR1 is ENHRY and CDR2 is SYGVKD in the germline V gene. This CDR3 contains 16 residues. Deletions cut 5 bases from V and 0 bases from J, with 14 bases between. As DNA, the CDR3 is TGTGCCATCAGTCCTGACAGGACTTATAGCAATCAGCCCCAGCATTTT. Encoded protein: CAISPDRTYSNQPQHF.

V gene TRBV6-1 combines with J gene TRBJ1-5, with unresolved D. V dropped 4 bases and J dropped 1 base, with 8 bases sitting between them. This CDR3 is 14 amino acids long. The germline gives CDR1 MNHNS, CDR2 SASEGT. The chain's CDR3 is CASSGGFSNQPQHF. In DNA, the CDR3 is TGTGCCAGCAGTGGCGGGTTCAGCAATCAGCCCCAGCATTTT.

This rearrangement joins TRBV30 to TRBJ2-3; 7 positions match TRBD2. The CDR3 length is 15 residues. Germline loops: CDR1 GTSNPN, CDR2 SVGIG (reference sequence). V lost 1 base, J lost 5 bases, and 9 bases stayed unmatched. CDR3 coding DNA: TGTGCCTGGAGTGGAACGGCGGGAGTTAGAGATACGCAGTATTTT. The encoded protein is CAWSGTAGVRDTQYF.

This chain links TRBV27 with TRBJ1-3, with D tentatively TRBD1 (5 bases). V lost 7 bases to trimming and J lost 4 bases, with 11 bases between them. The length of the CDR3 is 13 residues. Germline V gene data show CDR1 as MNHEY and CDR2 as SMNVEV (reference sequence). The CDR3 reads CASTTVNGNTIYF. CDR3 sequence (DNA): TGTGCCAGCACGACAGTTAACGGAAACACCATATATTTT.